The rows below give T cell receptor beta chains drawn from one sample of a study of T-cell memory formation after mild COVID-19. TCRdb re-analysed the 5' RACE reads in MiXCR, keeping a single row per CDR3 protein. The data contain about 350,000 distinct CDR3 sequences, approximately 13% of them seen just once; the ten biggest clones take up 22%. The sample taken for sequencing was PBMCs or a T cell subset sorted from them (not recorded which). Source of these receptors: a man aged 18 to 30 who had mild COVID-19 (a few samples of this study predate the infection). Cell type and time point are not known. Each CDR3 is given without its conserved first and last residue. Only some rows state a clone size, as once, few, many or a class for expanded clones.

V gene	clone size	J gene	CDR3 protein
TRBV9	once	TRBJ1-6	ASSVAFGRGPSPLH
TRBV7-2	few	TRBJ2-1	ASSWTGGGNEQF
TRBV6-6	-	TRBJ2-5	ASSSSRDHGETQY
TRBV7-2	few	TRBJ2-1	ASSTASGGVYNEQF
TRBV11-2	-	TRBJ2-3	ASSSVRDTQY
TRBV7-8	-	TRBJ2-1	ASSLSGTREQF
TRBV6-2/TRBV6-3	-	TRBJ2-4	ASSYSVAKNIQY
TRBV4-1	few	TRBJ1-2	ASSQEGARGYT
TRBV20-1	few	TRBJ2-3	SARVASGGGNTQY
TRBV19	-	TRBJ1-4	ASNSWAANEKLF
TRBV15	-	TRBJ2-7	ATSRDVGSQHEQY
TRBV5-1	many	TRBJ2-3	ASSLVPSGGPSTDTQY
TRBV19	-	TRBJ2-3	ASTTGQGTDTQY
TRBV24-1	-	TRBJ1-1	ATSDRGEAF
TRBV7-6	-	TRBJ2-5	ASSLNTGSLGETQY
TRBV7-2	-	TRBJ2-5	ASSLAPSGGQGQY
TRBV12-3/TRBV12-4	many	TRBJ2-7	ASSFLAEQY
TRBV28	few	TRBJ2-1	ASRLSGGRYNEQF
TRBV6-5	-	TRBJ2-1	ASRPTSFVDEQF
TRBV5-1	-	TRBJ2-1	ASSYTAGGPYNEQF
TRBV6-6	few	TRBJ1-5	ASSRLGASNQPQH
TRBV6-5	few	TRBJ2-5	ASSYSGSGAGGTQY
TRBV7-2	-	TRBJ1-2	ASSSLGAPRDYGYT